The 4 T cell receptor beta chains in this list originate from one sample, sequenced in a study of cytomegalovirus exposure and HLA in healthy donors. 13 Jbeta primers and 60 Vbeta primers were used for the PCR. Using immunoSEQ multiplex PCR, the repertoire was profiled, and TCRdb retains in-frame clones only, with some absent. The table records 95,000 to 150,000 clones, around 73% of them present only once. The sample comprised PBMCs. The source is a man aged 25 to 40 in good health and CMV-seropositive.

This rearrangement joins TRBV27 to TRBJ2-1, with TRBD1 matching over 8 bases. The CDR3 contains 13 residues. With V trimmed by 8 bases and J by 10 bases, 10 bases remained unmatched. Germline V gene lookup returns CDR1 MNHEY and CDR2 SMNVEV (reference sequence). The CDR3 here is CASRAGGLWEQFF. CDR3 nucleotides: TGTGCCAGCCGGGCAGGGGGCTTGTGGGAGCAGTTCTTC.

This clone was recorded only once. The chain recombines TRBV2 with TRBJ2-1; TRBD2 is a possible D gene (6 bases). The CDR3 length is 16 residues. The V end lost 7 bases, the J end lost 2 bases, and 18 bases lay between the germline ends. CDR1 and CDR2 from the germline V gene are SNHLY and FYNNEI. The CDR3 reads CASMDPASDPYNEQFF. The CDR3 DNA follows: TGTGCCAGCATGGATCCGGCTAGCGACCCCTACAATGAGCAGTTCTTC. Combining the CDR3 with reference TRBV2 and TRBJ2-1 gives the whole variable domain EPEVTQTPSHQVTQMGQEVILRCVPISNHLYFYWYRQILGQKVEFLVSFYNNEISEKSEIFDDQFSVERPDGSNFTLKIRSTKLEDSAMYFCASMDPASDPYNEQFFGPGTRLTVL.

The table lists this clone with a few counts. The J gene is TRBJ2-1, the V gene TRBV11-3, with 7 bases lining up with TRBD1. Germline V gene data show CDR1 as SGHNT and CDR2 as YENEEA. CDR3 length: 16 amino acids. With 5 bases clipped from V and 6 bases from J, the junction kept 13 bases outside the gene matches. The CDR3 here is CASSPGVTGSGNEQFF. CDR3 sequence (DNA): TGTGCCAGCAGCCCAGGGGTGACAGGGTCCGGCAATGAGCAGTTCTTC.

This clone turned up a few times. The chain recombines TRBV7-2 with TRBJ2-7; the D gene is possibly TRBD2 (5 bases). CDR1 is SGHTA and CDR2 is FQGNSA in the germline V gene. The CDR3 sequence is 14 residues long. V lost 3 bases and J lost 4, with 13 bases in between. In DNA, the CDR3 is TGTGCCAGCAGCTTGAGCGGCTCCCTTTACGAGCAGTACTTC. This encodes CASSLSGSLYEQYF.